These T cell receptor beta chains were read from a single sample in a study of cytomegalovirus exposure and HLA in healthy donors. The data were produced by immunoSEQ multiplex PCR, yet TCRdb's version contains in-frame clones alone and is incomplete. The sample includes about 190,000 clones, 65% to 85% of them seen just once. Input material: PBMCs. The origin of the receptors is a woman in her 30s in good health and CMV-seropositive. Each CDR3 is given with its conserved first and last residue. A D gene is named only where the DNA matches it firmly. Clone size appears in some rows only: once, few, many, or a class for an expanded clone.

CDR3nt,CDR3aa,j_gene,abundance,d_gene,v_gene
TGTGCCGGATACAGGGATAACCTCCCCACAGATACGCAGTATTTT,CAGYRDNLPTDTQYF,TRBJ2-3,-,-,TRBV7-9
TGTGCCAGCAGCTCCCAGGGGAACAATCAGCCCCAGCATTTT,CASSSQGNNQPQHF,TRBJ1-5,once,-,TRBV11-2
TGCGCCAGCAGCTTGAAACAGGGGGCAGGGAATGAAAAACTGTTTTTT,CASSLKQGAGNEKLFF,TRBJ1-4,-,TRBD1,TRBV5-1
TGTGCCAGCAGCCTTTACGGACAGGGGGCTGAAGCTTTCTTT,CASSLYGQGAEAFF,TRBJ1-1,-,TRBD1,TRBV27
TGTGCCAGCGCTGGACTAGCGGGAGTCGACACCGGGGAGCTGTTTTTT,CASAGLAGVDTGELFF,TRBJ2-2,-,TRBD2,TRBV7-6
TGTGCCAGCAGCCAAACAGGGAGTACTGAAGCTTTCTTT,CASSQTGSTEAFF,TRBJ1-1,-,-,TRBV4-2
TGTGCCAGCAGCTCGGGACAGGGGAACTATGGCTACACCTTC,CASSSGQGNYGYTF,TRBJ1-2,-,TRBD1,TRBV7-9
TGTGCCATCAGTGGATCCGGGGAGATAGGAAAACTGTTTTTT,CAISGSGEIGKLFF,TRBJ1-4,-,-,TRBV10-3
TGCAGCGTCGTGAGGAGCCCCAACGAGCAGCACTTC,CSVVRSPNEQHF,TRBJ2-7,-,-,TRBV29-1
TGTGCCACCAGCAGAGAGTACAGTCAGCCCCAGCATTTT,CATSREYSQPQHF,TRBJ1-5,-,-,TRBV15
TGTGCCAGCAGCTTAATGGGCATAGGACAGGGGTGGGCCGGGGAGCTGTTTTTT,CASSLMGIGQGWAGELFF,TRBJ2-2,few,TRBD1,TRBV7-8
TGTGCCAGCAGCCCCGGGGGGGCCCGGGGAGAGACCCAGTACTTC,CASSPGGARGETQYF,TRBJ2-5,once,TRBD2,TRBV5-4
TGTGCCAGCAGCCCAATAAGTAGCCCGGGGGAGTATTTT,CASSPISSPGEYF,TRBJ2-3,-,-,TRBV6-5
TGTGCCAGCAGCCCTGACACTCTACGAGACACCATATATTTT,CASSPDTLRDTIYF,TRBJ1-3,-,-,TRBV5-4
TGTGCCAGCAGTGAAGGAGCGGGAGAGCCAGGGCAGTACTTC,CASSEGAGEPGQYF,TRBJ2-7,-,TRBD2,TRBV2
TGTGCCAGCAGCCTCCTCGGGCAGGGGCATAGCAATCAGCCCCAGCATTTT,CASSLLGQGHSNQPQHF,TRBJ1-5,-,-,TRBV7-2
TGTGCCAGTAGTATGAGGCTAGACTACAATGAGCAGTTCTTC,CASSMRLDYNEQFF,TRBJ2-1,-,-,TRBV19
TGTGCCAGCAGACCCTCCGGGTTCCAAGAGACCCAGTACTTC,CASRPSGFQETQYF,TRBJ2-5,few,-,TRBV7-2
TGTGCCAGCAGTGAACGGACAGGGATCTACGAGCAGTACTTC,CASSERTGIYEQYF,TRBJ2-7,-,TRBD1,TRBV2
TGTGCCAGCAGTCGGGCGGGGGTAAACACCGGGGAGCTGTTTTTT,CASSRAGVNTGELFF,TRBJ2-2,-,TRBD2,TRBV5-6
TGTGCCAGCAGCAAAGTAGCAGTCAGTACTCACAATGAGCAGTTCTTC,CASSKVAVSTHNEQFF,TRBJ2-1,-,-,TRBV21-1
TGTGCCAGCAGCCAAGTACGGCTAGCGGGAGTGGGCCGGTCCTACGAGCAGTACTTC,CASSQVRLAGVGRSYEQYF,TRBJ2-7,-,TRBD2,TRBV4-2
TGCGCCAGCACGGCAGGGCGTACCACTGAAGCTTTCTTT,CASTAGRTTEAFF,TRBJ1-1,-,-,TRBV5-1
TGTGCCAGCAGTCAACAGGGGCTAGCGAGGGAGACCCAGTACTTC,CASSQQGLARETQYF,TRBJ2-5,-,-,TRBV27
TGTGCCAGCAGCTTGGGGAGACTAGCGGAAGAGACCCAGTACTTC,CASSLGRLAEETQYF,TRBJ2-5,-,TRBD2,TRBV5-6
TGTGCCAGCAGTTACGAGGTCCGAGAGACCCAGTACTTC,CASSYEVRETQYF,TRBJ2-5,once,-,TRBV6-5
TGCAGCGTTGAAGATGTACAGGGGATCTACGAGCAGTACTTC,CSVEDVQGIYEQYF,TRBJ2-7,-,TRBD1,TRBV29-1
TGCGCCAGCAGCCCGGCGGGTGGAGAGACCCAGTACTTC,CASSPAGGETQYF,TRBJ2-5,-,-,TRBV5-1
TGTGCCAACAAAAAGGACAGGAACACTGAAGCTTTCTTT,CANKKDRNTEAFF,TRBJ1-1,-,-,TRBV2
TGCAGTGCGCCGAGCGGGGGGAGGCAGTTCTTC,CSAPSGGRQFF,TRBJ2-1,-,TRBD2,TRBV20-1
TGCAGCGTTGCCCGGACAGGGGGCGCAGATACGCAGTATTTT,CSVARTGGADTQYF,TRBJ2-3,-,TRBD1,TRBV29-1
TGCGCCAGCAGCCAACTGGGGACTTCGAACACCGGGGAGCTGTTTTTT,CASSQLGTSNTGELFF,TRBJ2-2,once,-,TRBV4-1
TGTGCCAGCAGTCAGACTAGCGGGGGATTCTTC,CASSQTSGGFF,TRBJ2-1,-,TRBD2,TRBV6-4
TGTGCCAGCAGCTTAGTAGCGAGTTTCGACGAGCAGTACTTC,CASSLVASFDEQYF,TRBJ2-7,-,-,TRBV7-9
TGTGCCAGCAGACTAGACAGCGGGCGAAATAATTCACCCCTCCACTTT,CASRLDSGRNNSPLHF,TRBJ1-6,-,-,TRBV2
TGTGCCAGCAGCTTTCTCGGTAGTGGCAATCAGCCCCAGCATTTT,CASSFLGSGNQPQHF,TRBJ1-5,-,-,TRBV7-2
TGTGCCAGCAGTACTTCTACAGGGGGCGCCTACGAGCAGTACTTC,CASSTSTGGAYEQYF,TRBJ2-7,-,TRBD1,TRBV6-1
TGTGCCAGCCCAGAGCCCTTGGGGCACGGGGAGCTGTTTTTT,CASPEPLGHGELFF,TRBJ2-2,few,-,TRBV7-9
TGTGCCAGCAGCCAAGGACAGGTCGACTATGGCTACACCTTC,CASSQGQVDYGYTF,TRBJ1-2,-,TRBD1,TRBV5-4
TGTGCCAGCAGTTTCCTCGGGGGTGAGAATGGCTACACCTTC,CASSFLGGENGYTF,TRBJ1-2,-,-,TRBV6-6
TGTGCCAGCTCACTTCAGAATAGCAATCAGCCCCAGCATTTT,CASSLQNSNQPQHF,TRBJ1-5,-,-,TRBV18
TGCGCCAGTAACTCCGGGACAGGGGGCGCGGGTGGCTACACCTTC,CASNSGTGGAGGYTF,TRBJ1-2,-,TRBD1,TRBV5-1
TGTGCCAGCAGCCAAGCATCCTATGGCTACACCTTC,CASSQASYGYTF,TRBJ1-2,-,-,TRBV14
TGTGCCATCGGTCGTCAGGGTATCTCTGATACGCAGTATTTT,CAIGRQGISDTQYF,TRBJ2-3,-,-,TRBV10-3
TGTGCCAGCAGCTTAGAGGGGGGGATTTCCTACGAGCAGTACTTC,CASSLEGGISYEQYF,TRBJ2-7,-,TRBD2,TRBV11-2
TGTGCCAGTTTGACTAGAGCGGGCCTCCTTTACGAGCAGTACTTC,CASLTRAGLLYEQYF,TRBJ2-7,-,-,TRBV6-1
TGTGCCAGCAGCTTGTGGACTCCCCACAATGAGCAGTTCTTC,CASSLWTPHNEQFF,TRBJ2-1,once,-,TRBV11-2
TGTGCCAGCAGCCAAGATTACATCCCTAGCGGGAACCGGGTAGATACGCAGTATTTT,CASSQDYIPSGNRVDTQYF,TRBJ2-3,-,TRBD2,TRBV14
TGTGCCAGCAGTTTATTAGCGAGCGGCACAGATACGCAGTATTTT,CASSLLASGTDTQYF,TRBJ2-3,-,-,TRBV27
TGTGCCAGCAGCCGAACGGGACTTTGGGGTAGCACAGATACGCAGTATTTT,CASSRTGLWGSTDTQYF,TRBJ2-3,-,-,TRBV5-6
TGTGCCATCAGTCGGTCGGATTCACCCCTCCACTTT,CAISRSDSPLHF,TRBJ1-6,-,-,TRBV10-3